One and the same sample provided the 10 T cell receptor beta chains below, sequenced in a study of shared clonotypes between healthy human individuals. The data were produced by immunoSEQ multiplex PCR, yet TCRdb's version contains in-frame clones alone and is incomplete. The table lists about 2.3 million clones, around 90% of them singletons, with 0.37% in the top ten. Material for sequencing was naive CD4+ T cells from PBMCs. The subset denotes: CD45RA+ positively selected. The source is a man younger than 35 in good health. Some clones in this sample may be carry-over from other donors' samples.

V usage is TRBV5-1 and J usage is TRBJ1-3; tentative D call: TRBD1 (5 bases). The V gene's germline CDR1 is SGHRS and CDR2 YFSETQ. Trimming took off 1 base at V and 0 bases at J, with 8 bases between the two ends. This CDR3 spans 15 amino acids. CDR3 in amino acids: CASSLFGGSGNTIYF. CDR3 coding DNA: TGCGCCAGCAGCTTGTTTGGGGGCTCTGGAAACACCATATATTTT.

V gene TRBV9 combines with J gene TRBJ1-1, with no clear D. The CDR3 consists of 14 residues. In germline, CDR1 is SGDLS, CDR2 YYNGEE. The V end lost 1 base, the J end lost 0 bases, and 7 bases lay between the germline ends. The CDR3 DNA is TGTGCCAGCAGCGTAAATCAGATGAACACTGAAGCTTTCTTT. Its protein product is CASSVNQMNTEAFF. Based on the CDR3 plus reference TRBV9 and TRBJ1-1, the full variable domain is DSGVTQTPKHLITATGQRVTLRCSPRSGDLSVYWYQQSLDQGLQFLIQYYNGEERAKGNILERFSAQQFPDLHSELNLSSLELGDSALYFCASSVNQMNTEAFFGQGTRLTVV.

J is TRBJ1-4 and V is TRBV2; TRBD1 might be the D (5 bases). The germline V gene has CDR1 SNHLY and CDR2 FYNNEI. This CDR3 region has 15 residues. Between the trimmed V and J ends, which lost 5 bases and 0 bases, there was a span of 10 bases. CDR3 in amino acids: CASSYRPATNEKLFF. For the CDR3, the DNA is TGTGCCAGCAGTTACAGGCCTGCAACTAATGAAAAACTGTTTTTT.

The rearrangement joins TRBV5-4 to TRBJ1-1; possibly TRBD1 for D (5 bases). Germline assignment: CDR1 SGHNT and CDR2 YYREEE (reference sequence). CDR3 length: 15 amino acids. V lost 3 bases and J 3 bases, leaving 15 bases between the germline ends. The CDR3 DNA follows: TGTGCCAGCAGCTACCGGACCAGGGCAGACACTGAAGCTTTCTTT. Protein sequence: CASSYRTRADTEAFF. Full variable domain (rest looked up from reference TRBV5-4 and TRBJ1-1): ETGVTQSPTHLIKTRGQQVTLRCSSQSGHNTVSWYQQALGQGPQFIFQYYREEENGRGNFPPRFSGLQFPNYSSELNVNALELDDSALYLCASSYRTRADTEAFFGQGTRLTVV.

The chain has TRBV5-1 and TRBJ2-1; TRBD1 matches 10 bases. The CDR3 extends over 17 amino acids. In germline, CDR1 is SGHRS, CDR2 YFSETQ. The ends lost 0 bases at V and 3 bases at J; junction bases unmatched: 6. CDR3 DNA: TGCGCCAGCAGCTTGGTTGGCCGGGACAGGGGCTACAATGAGCAGTTCTTC. Protein sequence: CASSLVGRDRGYNEQFF.

This chain connects TRBV4-1 to TRBJ2-6; D is possibly TRBD1 (5 bases). The V end was cut by 2 bases, the J end by 0 bases, with 14 bases between. This CDR3 is 18 amino acids long. Germline V gene sequence: CDR1 MGHRA, CDR2 YSYEKL. The chain's CDR3 is CASSQRAGPRSGANVLTF. The CDR3 nucleotides are TGCGCCAGCAGCCAACGGGCAGGGCCTCGCTCTGGGGCCAACGTCCTGACTTTC.

This rearrangement joins TRBV7-2 to TRBJ2-7; TRBD2 matches at 8 bases. With V trimmed by 3 bases and J by 7 bases, 11 bases remained unmatched. CDR3 length equals 15 residues. Germline CDR1 reads SGHTA; CDR2 reads FQGNSA. The CDR3 region is CASSLTPGLGREQYF. In nucleotides, the CDR3 is TGTGCCAGCAGCTTGACCCCGGGACTAGGGAGGGAGCAGTACTTC.

The rearrangement uses TRBV2 and TRBJ2-2, with D tentatively TRBD1 (6 bases). The V end lost 4 bases, the J end lost 0 bases, and 9 bases lay between the germline ends. The CDR3 runs to 15 residues. Germline lookup yields CDR1 SNHLY and CDR2 FYNNEI. The CDR3 sequence is CASSVEGANTGELFF. CDR3 coding DNA: TGTGCCAGCAGTGTTGAGGGGGCGAACACCGGGGAGCTGTTTTTT.

V is TRBV27 and J is TRBJ2-2; D remains ambiguous. CDR1 is MNHEY, CDR2 SMNVEV, per germline (reference sequence). The CDR3 has 13 residues. V lost 9 bases and J lost 0, with 8 bases in between. Written as DNA, the CDR3 is TGTGCCAGTTGGGTGACGAACACCGGGGAGCTGTTTTTT. Amino acids: CASWVTNTGELFF.

The chain has TRBV5-6 and TRBJ1-3, with 8 positions matching TRBD1. The ends lost 4 bases at V and 4 bases at J; junction bases unmatched: 4. There are 14 residues in the CDR3. Germline V gene lookup returns CDR1 SGHDT and CDR2 YYEEEE. CDR3 protein: CASSGRDRGNTIYF. The DNA for the CDR3 is TGTGCCAGCAGCGGACGGGACAGGGGAAACACCATATATTTT.